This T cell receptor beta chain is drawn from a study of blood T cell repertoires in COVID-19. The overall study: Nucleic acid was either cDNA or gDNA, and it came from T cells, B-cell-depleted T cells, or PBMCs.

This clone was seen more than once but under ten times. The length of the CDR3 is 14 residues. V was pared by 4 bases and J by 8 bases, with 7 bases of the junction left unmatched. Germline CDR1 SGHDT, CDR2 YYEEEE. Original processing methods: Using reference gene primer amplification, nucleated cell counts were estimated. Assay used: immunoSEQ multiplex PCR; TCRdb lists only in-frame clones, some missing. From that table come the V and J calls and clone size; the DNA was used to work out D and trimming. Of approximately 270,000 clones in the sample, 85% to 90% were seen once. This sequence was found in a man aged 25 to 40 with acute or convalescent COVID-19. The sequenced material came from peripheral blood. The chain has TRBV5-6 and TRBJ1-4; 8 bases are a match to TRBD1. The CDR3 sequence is CASSHRTGSEKLFF. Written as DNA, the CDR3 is TGTGCCAGCAGCCATCGGACAGGGAGCGAAAAACTGTTTTTT.